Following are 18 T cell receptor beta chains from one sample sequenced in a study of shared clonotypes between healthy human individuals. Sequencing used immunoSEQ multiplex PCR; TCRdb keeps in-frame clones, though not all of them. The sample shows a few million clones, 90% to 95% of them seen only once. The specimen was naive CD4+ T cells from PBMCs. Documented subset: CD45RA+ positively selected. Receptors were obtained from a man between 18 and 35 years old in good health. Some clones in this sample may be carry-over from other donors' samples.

In nucleotides, the CDR3 is TGTGCCGCCGCTTTGGGGGGGCGCAGGGACGAGCAGTACTTC. It encodes CAAALGGRRDEQYF. The chain combines TRBV5-8 with TRBJ2-7, with D perhaps TRBD2 (7 bases). The CDR3 is 14 amino acids. The V end was cut by 10 bases, the J end by 5 bases, with 22 bases between. Looked up from germline, CDR1 is SGHTS and CDR2 is YDEGEE.

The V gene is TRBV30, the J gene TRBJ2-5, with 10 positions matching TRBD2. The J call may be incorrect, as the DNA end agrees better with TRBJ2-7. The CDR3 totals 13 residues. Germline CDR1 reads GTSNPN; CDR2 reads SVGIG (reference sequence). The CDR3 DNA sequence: TGTGCCTGGAAACTAGCGGGATCCTACGAGCAGTACTTC. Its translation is CAWKLAGSYEQYF.

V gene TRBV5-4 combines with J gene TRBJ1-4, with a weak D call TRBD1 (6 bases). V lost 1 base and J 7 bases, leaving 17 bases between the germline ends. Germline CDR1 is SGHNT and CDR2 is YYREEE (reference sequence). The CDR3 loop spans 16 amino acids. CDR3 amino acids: CASSLRAARGLEKLFF. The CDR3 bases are TGTGCCAGCAGCTTGAGGGCTGCCAGGGGTCTTGAAAAACTGTTTTTT.

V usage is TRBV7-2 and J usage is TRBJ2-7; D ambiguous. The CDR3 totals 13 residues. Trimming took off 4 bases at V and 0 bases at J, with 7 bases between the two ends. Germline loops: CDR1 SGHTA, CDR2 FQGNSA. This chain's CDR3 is CASSSANSYEQYF. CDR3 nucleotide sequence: TGTGCCAGCAGCTCTGCTAACTCCTACGAGCAGTACTTC.

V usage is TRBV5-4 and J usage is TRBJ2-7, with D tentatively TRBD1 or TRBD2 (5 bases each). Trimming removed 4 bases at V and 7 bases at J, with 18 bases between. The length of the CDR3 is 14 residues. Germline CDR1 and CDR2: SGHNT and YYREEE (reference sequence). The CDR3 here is CASSPKPGDGEQYF. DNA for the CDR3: TGTGCCAGCAGCCCCAAACCCGGGGACGGGGAGCAGTACTTC.

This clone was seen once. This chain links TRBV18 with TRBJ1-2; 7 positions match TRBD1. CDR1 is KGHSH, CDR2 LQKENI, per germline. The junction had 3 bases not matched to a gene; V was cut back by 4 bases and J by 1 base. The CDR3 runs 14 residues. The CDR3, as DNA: TGTGCCAGCTCACTGGGACAGAATAACTATGGCTACACCTTC. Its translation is CASSLGQNNYGYTF.

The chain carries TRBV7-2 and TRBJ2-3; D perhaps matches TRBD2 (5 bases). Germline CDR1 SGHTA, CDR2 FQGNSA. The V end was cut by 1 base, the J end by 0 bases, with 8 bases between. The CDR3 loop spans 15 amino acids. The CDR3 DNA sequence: TGTGCCAGCAGCTTAGTAGCGATTAGCACAGATACGCAGTATTTT. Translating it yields CASSLVAISTDTQYF.

The CDR3 nucleotides are TGTGCCAGCAGCTTAGGTTCAGGGGGCGCCTATGGCTACACCTTC. Amino acids: CASSLGSGGAYGYTF. V and J are TRBV7-3 and TRBJ1-2; 8 bases are a match to TRBD1. This CDR3 contains 15 residues. V lost 2 bases to trimming and J lost 4 bases; unmatched junction nucleotides: 6. Per the germline V gene, CDR1 is SGHTA and CDR2 is FQGTGA. Full variable domain (outside the CDR3, taken from reference TRBV7-3 and TRBJ1-2): GAGVSQTPSNKVTEKGKYVELRCDPISGHTALYWYRQSLGQGPEFLIYFQGTGAADDSGLPNDRFFAVRPEGSVSTLKIQRTERGDSAVYLCASSLGSGGAYGYTFGSGTRLTVV.

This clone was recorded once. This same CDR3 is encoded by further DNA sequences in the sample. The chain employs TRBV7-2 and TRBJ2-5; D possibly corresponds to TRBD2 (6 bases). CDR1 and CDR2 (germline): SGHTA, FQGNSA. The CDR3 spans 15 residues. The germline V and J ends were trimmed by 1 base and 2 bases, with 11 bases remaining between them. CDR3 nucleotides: TGTGCCAGCAGCTTAGGGTCCGGGACTCAAGAGACCCAGTACTTC. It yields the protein CASSLGSGTQETQYF. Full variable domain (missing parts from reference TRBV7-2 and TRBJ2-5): GAGVSQSPSNKVTEKGKDVELRCDPISGHTALYWYRQSLGQGLEFLIYFQGNSAPDKSGLPSDRFSAERTGGSVSTLTIQRTQQEDSAVYLCASSLGSGTQETQYFGPGTRLLVL.

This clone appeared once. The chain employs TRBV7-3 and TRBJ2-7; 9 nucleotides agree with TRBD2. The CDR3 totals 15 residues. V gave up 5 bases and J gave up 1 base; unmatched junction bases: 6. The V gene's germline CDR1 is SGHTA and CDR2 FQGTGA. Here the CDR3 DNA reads TGTGCCAGCAGCCGCACTGCGGGGGGGTCCTACGAGCAGTACTTC. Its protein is CASSRTAGGSYEQYF. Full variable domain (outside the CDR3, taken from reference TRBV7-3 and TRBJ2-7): GAGVSQTPSNKVTEKGKYVELRCDPISGHTALYWYRQSLGQGPEFLIYFQGTGAADDSGLPNDRFFAVRPEGSVSTLKIQRTERGDSAVYLCASSRTAGGSYEQYFGPGTRLTVT.

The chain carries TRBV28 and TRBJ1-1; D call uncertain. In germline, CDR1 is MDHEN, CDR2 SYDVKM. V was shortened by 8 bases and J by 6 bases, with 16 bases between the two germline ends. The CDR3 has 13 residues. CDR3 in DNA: TGTGCCAGCGGAAGTTCGGTTCCCCCTGAAGCTTTCTTT. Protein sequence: CASGSSVPPEAFF.

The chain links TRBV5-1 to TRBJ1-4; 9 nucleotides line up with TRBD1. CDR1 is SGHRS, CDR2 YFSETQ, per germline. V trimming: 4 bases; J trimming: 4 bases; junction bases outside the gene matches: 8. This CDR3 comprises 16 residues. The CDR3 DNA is TGCGCCAGCAGCGAGGGATTGACAGGGGGTAATGAAAAACTGTTTTTT. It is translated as CASSEGLTGGNEKLFF.

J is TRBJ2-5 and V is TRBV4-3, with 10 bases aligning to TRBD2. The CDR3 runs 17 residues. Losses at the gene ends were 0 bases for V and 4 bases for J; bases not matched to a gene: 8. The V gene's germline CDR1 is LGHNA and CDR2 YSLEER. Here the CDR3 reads CASSQDGLAAFGETQYF. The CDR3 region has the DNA TGCGCCAGCAGCCAAGATGGACTAGCGGCCTTCGGAGAGACCCAGTACTTC.

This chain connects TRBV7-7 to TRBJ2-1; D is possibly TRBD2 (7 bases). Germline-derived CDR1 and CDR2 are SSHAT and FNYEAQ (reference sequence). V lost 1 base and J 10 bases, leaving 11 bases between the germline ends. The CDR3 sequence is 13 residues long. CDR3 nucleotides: TGTGCCAGCAGCTTAGTCTGGGGGGGCGAGCAGTTCTTC. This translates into CASSLVWGGEQFF.

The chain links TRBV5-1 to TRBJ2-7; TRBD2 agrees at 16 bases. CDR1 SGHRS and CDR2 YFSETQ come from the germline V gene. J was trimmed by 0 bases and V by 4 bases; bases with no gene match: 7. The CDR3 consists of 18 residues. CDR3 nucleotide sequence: TGCGCCAGCAGCGAGGGGACTAGCGGGAGGGGAATCTCCTACGAGCAGTACTTC. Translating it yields CASSEGTSGRGISYEQYF.

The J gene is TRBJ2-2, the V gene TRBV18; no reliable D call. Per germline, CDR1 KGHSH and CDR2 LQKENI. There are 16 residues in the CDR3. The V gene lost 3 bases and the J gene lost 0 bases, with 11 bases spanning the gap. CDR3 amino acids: CASSPIDIANTGELFF. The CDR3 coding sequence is TGTGCCAGCTCACCGATAGACATTGCGAACACCGGGGAGCTGTTTTTT.

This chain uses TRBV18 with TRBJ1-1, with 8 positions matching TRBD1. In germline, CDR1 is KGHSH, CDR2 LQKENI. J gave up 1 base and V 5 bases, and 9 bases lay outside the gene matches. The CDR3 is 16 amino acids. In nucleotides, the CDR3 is TGTGCCAGCTCAACCTCCGCGGACAGGGCGAACACTGAAGCTTTCTTT. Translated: CASSTSADRANTEAFF.

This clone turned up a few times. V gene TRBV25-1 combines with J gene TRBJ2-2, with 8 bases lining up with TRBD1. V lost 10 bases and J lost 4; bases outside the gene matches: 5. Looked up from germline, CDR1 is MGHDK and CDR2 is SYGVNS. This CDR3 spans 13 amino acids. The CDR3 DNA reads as TGTGCCACGGCGGACAGGGTCACCGGGGAGCTGTTTTTT. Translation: CATADRVTGELFF.